The rows below give T cell receptor beta chains drawn from one sample of a study of blood T cells in healthy people across ages. TCRdb processed the 5' RACE reads anew with MiXCR; each CDR3 protein has one entry. Of about 970,000 distinct CDR3 sequences listed, roughly 51% were seen once; the top ten hold about a fifth. Source material: blood. The receptors stem from a woman aged 60 to 75 in good health. Each CDR3 is given with its conserved first and last residue. Each record gives: D gene, J gene, V gene, clone size, CDR3 DNA, CDR3 protein. The D gene is left open where the match is weak. Some rows mark clone size as missing; the rest say once, few, many or name a class of expanded clone.

.	TRBJ2-7	TRBV7-6	.	TGTGCCAGCAGCCTCCAGGGTGGGGGGGCCGAGCAGTACTTC	CASSLQGGGAEQYF
.	TRBJ2-1	TRBV12-3/TRBV12-4	many	TGTGCCAGCAGTGAACGACGGAACAATGAGCAGTTCTTC	CASSERRNNEQFF
.	TRBJ2-1	TRBV28	.	TGTGCCAGCAGCATCAAATACAATGAGCAGTTCTTC	CASSIKYNEQFF
.	TRBJ2-1	TRBV9	.	TGTGCCAGCAGTAGAACGGGTGGGTATGAGCAGTTCTTC	CASSRTGGYEQFF
.	TRBJ2-2	TRBV20-1	.	TGCAGTGCTAGCGGGCCGAACACCGGGGAGCTGTTTTTT	CSASGPNTGELFF
TRBD1	TRBJ1-6	TRBV15	.	TGTGCCACCAGCAGAGATACGGACAGGGCTTCACCCCTCCACTTT	CATSRDTDRASPLHF
TRBD2	TRBJ2-5	TRBV28	.	TGTGCCAGCAGTTCCCACACTAGCGGGAAAAGGAGGACAAGGGAGACCCAGTACTTC	CASSSHTSGKRRTRETQYF
.	TRBJ1-2	TRBV28	.	TGTGCCAGCAACGGGGAAATCTATGGCTACACCTTC	CASNGEIYGYTF
TRBD1	TRBJ2-5	TRBV15	few	TGTGCCACCAGCATGGCGGGACAGGGGAAACGAGAGACCCAGTACTTC	CATSMAGQGKRETQYF
TRBD2	TRBJ2-3	TRBV20-1	.	TGCAGTGCCAGAGGTCCGGGACTAGCCCGAGATACGCAGTATTTT	CSARGPGLARDTQYF
TRBD1	TRBJ2-7	TRBV7-2	.	TGTGCCAGCAGACGCCGACAGGGACCTTACGAGCAGTACTTC	CASRRRQGPYEQYF